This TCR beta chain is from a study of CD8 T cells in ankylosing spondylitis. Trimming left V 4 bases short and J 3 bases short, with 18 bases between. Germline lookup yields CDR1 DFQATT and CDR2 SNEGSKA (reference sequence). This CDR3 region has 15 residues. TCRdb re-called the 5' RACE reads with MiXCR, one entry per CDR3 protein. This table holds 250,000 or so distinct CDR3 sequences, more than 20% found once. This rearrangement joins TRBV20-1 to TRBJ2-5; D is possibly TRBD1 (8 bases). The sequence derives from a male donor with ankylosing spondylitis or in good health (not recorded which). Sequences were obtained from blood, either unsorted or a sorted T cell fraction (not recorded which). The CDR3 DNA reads TGCAGTGCTATAAAAACAGGGGGGGGAAAAGAGACCCAGTACTTC. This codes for CSAIKTGGGKETQYF.